These 11 T cell receptor beta chains came from one sample sequenced in a study of blood T cell repertoires in COVID-19. Only in-frame clones appear in the TCRdb table, and some are missing; sequencing was by immunoSEQ multiplex PCR. The table shows about 200,000 clones, with roughly four fifths occurring only once. The sequenced sample consisted of peripheral blood. The receptors shown here come from a woman in her sixties or seventies with COVID-19, enrolled during active disease.

V usage is TRBV6-5 and J usage is TRBJ1-1; 9 positions agree with TRBD1. The junction had 7 bases not matched to a gene; V was cut back by 5 bases and J by 3 bases. Germline V gene sequence: CDR1 MNHEY, CDR2 SVGAGI. There are 15 residues in the CDR3. The CDR3 protein is CASSTQGAVHTEAFF. CDR3 DNA: TGTGCCAGCAGTACACAGGGGGCGGTTCACACTGAAGCTTTCTTT.

V is TRBV19 and J is TRBJ1-3; D unresolved. Germline CDR1 LNHDA, CDR2 SQIVND (reference sequence). CDR3 length: 12 residues. V was shortened by 9 bases and J by 6 bases, with 12 bases between the two germline ends. For the CDR3, the DNA is TGTGCCAGCGGAGGATTTGTAAACACCATATATTTT. This sequence encodes CASGGFVNTIYF.

V gene TRBV3-1 (or the pseudogene TRBV3-2) combines with J gene TRBJ1-4; D not resolved. This CDR3 contains 13 residues. Germline assignment: CDR1 LGHDT and CDR2 YNNKEL (reference sequence). V was trimmed by 4 bases and J by 12 bases, leaving 15 bases between them. The CDR3 coding sequence is TGTGCCAGCAGCCTCCGCTCTACGTTCCAACTGTTTTTT. Encoded protein: CASSLRSTFQLFF.

The chain has TRBV6-5 and TRBJ1-6, with 7 bases that match TRBD1. CDR1 and CDR2 from the germline V gene are MNHEY and SVGAGI. The CDR3 runs 13 residues. Trimming at V came to 7 bases and at J to 9 bases, leaving 6 bases not matched to a gene. The chain's CDR3 is CASKGASTSPLHF. In nucleotides, the CDR3 is TGTGCCAGCAAGGGGGCTTCTACTTCACCCCTCCACTTT.

The chain employs TRBV29-1 and TRBJ1-1; D ambiguous. Germline values: CDR1 SQVTM, CDR2 ANQGSEA. The CDR3 is made up of 13 amino acids. Deletions cut 5 bases from V and 11 bases from J, with 21 bases between. In nucleotides, the CDR3 is TGCAGCGTTAACCAAAACGCAGGCCCTCCGGCTTTCTTT. Residues: CSVNQNAGPPAFF.

This clone was seen a single time. V and J are TRBV7-2 and TRBJ1-3; D remains unclear. Trimming left V 4 bases short and J 5 bases short, with 15 bases between. Germline assignment: CDR1 SGHTA and CDR2 FQGNSA. This CDR3 spans 15 amino acids. The CDR3 here is CASSSDFPGRNTIYF. In DNA, the CDR3 is TGTGCCAGCAGCTCGGACTTCCCAGGAAGAAACACCATATATTTT.

The chain links TRBV18 to TRBJ2-3, with 9 bases identical to TRBD2. Trimming removed 2 bases from V and 1 base from J; junction bases left unmatched: 4. The CDR3 runs 16 residues. Germline lookup yields CDR1 KGHSH and CDR2 LQKENI. The CDR3 DNA reads as TGTGCCAGCTCACCAACGAGGACTAGCGGCACAGATACGCAGTATTTT. Protein product: CASSPTRTSGTDTQYF.

This chain links TRBV28 with TRBJ1-5; 7 nucleotides agree with TRBD1. CDR3 length equals 15 residues. J was trimmed by 6 bases and V by 2 bases; bases with no gene match: 7. In germline, CDR1 is MDHEN, CDR2 SYDVKM. The CDR3 DNA sequence: TGTGCCAGCAGTTTACTTACAGGGGTAGGTCAGCCCCAGCATTTT. As protein: CASSLLTGVGQPQHF. Using reference TRBV28 and TRBJ1-5 for the parts outside the CDR3, the full variable domain is DVKVTQSSRYLVKRTGEKVFLECVQDMDHENMFWYRQDPGLGLRLIYFSYDVKMKEKGDIPEGYSVSREKKERFSLILESASTNQTSMYLCASSLLTGVGQPQHFGDGTRLSIL.

Only one count was recorded for this clone. The chain carries TRBV3-1 (or the pseudogene TRBV3-2) and TRBJ1-3; D ambiguous. CDR1 is LGHDT and CDR2 is YNNKEL in the germline V gene (reference sequence). The CDR3 length is 13 residues. Trimming took off 0 bases at V and 5 bases at J, with 5 bases between the two ends. Here the CDR3 DNA reads TGTGCCAGCAGCCAAGATAATAGAAACACCATATATTTT. It encodes CASSQDNRNTIYF.

The sample holds many counts of this clone. The same CDR3 also results from other DNA sequences found in this sample. The chain has TRBV5-4 and TRBJ2-7; 7 bases are shared with TRBD2. This CDR3 region has 15 residues. J gave up 2 bases and V 1 base, and 6 bases lay outside the gene matches. In germline, CDR1 is SGHNT, CDR2 YYREEE (reference sequence). The CDR3 region is CASSLSGTSAYEQYF. CDR3 nucleotide sequence: TGTGCCAGCAGCTTGAGCGGCACTAGCGCCTACGAGCAGTACTTC.

The chain links TRBV5-1 to TRBJ2-7; TRBD1 is a possible D gene (5 bases). V was trimmed by 0 bases and J by 0 bases, leaving 10 bases between them. Germline CDR1 and CDR2: SGHRS and YFSETQ. The CDR3 covers 15 residues. Written as DNA, the CDR3 is TGCGCCAGCAGCTTGGAGGACACGTCCTCCTACGAGCAGTACTTC. Translated, it gives CASSLEDTSSYEQYF.